This T cell receptor (beta chain) came from a study of blood T cell repertoires in COVID-19. CDR1 is SGHRS, CDR2 YFSETQ, per germline. The CDR3 has 15 residues. Trimming removed 0 bases at V and 2 bases at J, with 10 bases between. Data came from immunoSEQ multiplex PCR; TCRdb stores just in-frame clones and leaves some out. The sample contains about 17,000 clones, 89% of which appear only once. The chain links TRBV5-1 to TRBJ2-3, with D possibly matching TRBD2 (5 bases). The receptor was isolated from a man in his sixties with active COVID-19. Sequenced sample: peripheral blood. CDR3 protein: CASSLETTPTDTQYF. The CDR3 region has the DNA TGCGCCAGCAGCTTGGAGACTACCCCCACAGATACGCAGTATTTT.